The sequence of this T cell receptor (beta chain) was determined in a study of blood T cells in healthy people across ages. General observations from the study: The long-lived group displayed more naive CD4+ cells, plus higher diversity, than the aged donors did.

Researchers report isolating at least 6.5 million PBMCs per sample. Losses at the gene ends were 0 bases for V and 6 bases for J; bases not matched to a gene: 5. CDR3 length: 15 amino acids. Germline V lookup: CDR1 SGDLS, CDR2 YYNGEE. Combining a sample-barcoded 5' primer with a J-beta primer mix, a second PCR ran for 7 to 11 cycles. TCRdb reprocessed the 5' RACE reads via MiXCR and lists one record per CDR3 protein. In the table there are 1.8 million or so distinct CDR3 sequences, 39% of which are singletons. Remarks on this clonotype: Its antigen is currently unknown.

V gene TRBV9 combines with J gene TRBJ2-1; 8 bases agree with TRBD2. Source material: blood. The receptor comes from a human donor in good health. Here the CDR3 reads CASSVGGGTLNEQFF. The CDR3 region has the DNA TGTGCCAGCAGCGTAGGCGGGGGGACTCTCAATGAGCAGTTCTTC.